This T cell receptor beta chain was found in a study of OX40 agonist ivuxolimab in advanced cancers. Only in-frame clones appear in the TCRdb table, and some are missing; sequencing was by immunoSEQ multiplex PCR. The top ten clones hold approximately 0.58% of a sample with around 100,000 clones, under 95% of them seen once. Trimming took 4 bases from V and 4 from J, leaving 9 bases between them. CDR1 and CDR2 from the germline V gene are SGHRS and YFSETQ. This CDR3 region has 12 residues. The chain couples TRBV5-1 to TRBJ2-7; D not certain. The sequence was collected from an adult with an advanced solid tumor such as melanoma, head and neck, liver or kidney cancer. The starting material was CD4+ or CD8+ T cells sorted from blood, obtained in a trial of the OX40 agonist ivuxolimab. In DNA form, the CDR3 reads TGCGCCAGCAGCGCAGGCATATACGAGCAGTACTTC. Protein: CASSAGIYEQYF.